This T cell receptor beta chain was captured by sequencing in a study of cytomegalovirus exposure and HLA in healthy donors. Per germline, CDR1 LNHDA and CDR2 SQIVND (reference sequence). V lost 6 bases to trimming and J lost 4 bases; unmatched junction nucleotides: 10. The CDR3 loop spans 16 amino acids. The count of this clone is one. Its antigen is undetermined. General study results and limits: Most TCR sequences were rare, but some public TCRs occurred in many donors. Three CMV-associated chains proved CMV antigen-specific in vitro.

Sequencing used immunoSEQ multiplex PCR; TCRdb keeps in-frame clones, though not all of them. The sample includes some 50,000 clones, more than 80% of them seen just once. The material sequenced was PBMCs. The chain is built from TRBV19 and TRBJ2-1; 9 bases agree with TRBD1. The receptor's source is a woman younger than 35 in good health and CMV-seronegative. The CDR3 loop is CASSLQGAVGYNEQFF. CDR3 DNA: TGTGCCAGTAGCCTACAGGGGGCGGTAGGTTACAATGAGCAGTTCTTC. Full variable domain (rest looked up from reference TRBV19 and TRBJ2-1): DGGITQSPKYLFRKEGQNVTLSCEQNLNHDAMYWYRQDPGQGLRLIYYSQIVNDFQKGDIAEGYSVSREKKESFPLTVTSAQKNPTAFYLCASSLQGAVGYNEQFFGPGTRLTVL.